This T cell receptor beta chain came from a study of cytomegalovirus exposure and HLA in healthy donors. Overall study findings and caveats: It has been reported that TCR beta sequences accurately predicted the HLA-A and HLA-B alleles of most subjects. Some V segments (TRBV6-2 and TRBV6-3 among them) were excluded as indistinguishable. In a later analysis, HLA-associated TCR beta chains were more clonally expanded than equally common others.

It was with 60 Vbeta and 13 Jbeta primers that the PCR ran. Generated by immunoSEQ multiplex PCR, the TCRdb table keeps only in-frame clones and is missing some. The repertoire holds around 150,000 clones, with 65% to 85% as singletons. Notes on this clone: The antigen is not known.

The CDR3 is 16 amino acids. V was pared by 3 bases and J by 1 base, with 15 bases between. Looked up from germline, CDR1 is SGHVS and CDR2 is FNYEAQ. This clonotype was sampled from a man aged 40-55 years in good health and CMV-seropositive. The sequenced material came from PBMCs. The V and J genes are TRBV7-6 and TRBJ1-2; D may be TRBD1 (5 bases). The CDR3: CASSFTSGWDNYGYTF. CDR3 nucleotide sequence: TGTGCCAGCAGCTTTACATCAGGGTGGGATAACTATGGCTACACCTTC.